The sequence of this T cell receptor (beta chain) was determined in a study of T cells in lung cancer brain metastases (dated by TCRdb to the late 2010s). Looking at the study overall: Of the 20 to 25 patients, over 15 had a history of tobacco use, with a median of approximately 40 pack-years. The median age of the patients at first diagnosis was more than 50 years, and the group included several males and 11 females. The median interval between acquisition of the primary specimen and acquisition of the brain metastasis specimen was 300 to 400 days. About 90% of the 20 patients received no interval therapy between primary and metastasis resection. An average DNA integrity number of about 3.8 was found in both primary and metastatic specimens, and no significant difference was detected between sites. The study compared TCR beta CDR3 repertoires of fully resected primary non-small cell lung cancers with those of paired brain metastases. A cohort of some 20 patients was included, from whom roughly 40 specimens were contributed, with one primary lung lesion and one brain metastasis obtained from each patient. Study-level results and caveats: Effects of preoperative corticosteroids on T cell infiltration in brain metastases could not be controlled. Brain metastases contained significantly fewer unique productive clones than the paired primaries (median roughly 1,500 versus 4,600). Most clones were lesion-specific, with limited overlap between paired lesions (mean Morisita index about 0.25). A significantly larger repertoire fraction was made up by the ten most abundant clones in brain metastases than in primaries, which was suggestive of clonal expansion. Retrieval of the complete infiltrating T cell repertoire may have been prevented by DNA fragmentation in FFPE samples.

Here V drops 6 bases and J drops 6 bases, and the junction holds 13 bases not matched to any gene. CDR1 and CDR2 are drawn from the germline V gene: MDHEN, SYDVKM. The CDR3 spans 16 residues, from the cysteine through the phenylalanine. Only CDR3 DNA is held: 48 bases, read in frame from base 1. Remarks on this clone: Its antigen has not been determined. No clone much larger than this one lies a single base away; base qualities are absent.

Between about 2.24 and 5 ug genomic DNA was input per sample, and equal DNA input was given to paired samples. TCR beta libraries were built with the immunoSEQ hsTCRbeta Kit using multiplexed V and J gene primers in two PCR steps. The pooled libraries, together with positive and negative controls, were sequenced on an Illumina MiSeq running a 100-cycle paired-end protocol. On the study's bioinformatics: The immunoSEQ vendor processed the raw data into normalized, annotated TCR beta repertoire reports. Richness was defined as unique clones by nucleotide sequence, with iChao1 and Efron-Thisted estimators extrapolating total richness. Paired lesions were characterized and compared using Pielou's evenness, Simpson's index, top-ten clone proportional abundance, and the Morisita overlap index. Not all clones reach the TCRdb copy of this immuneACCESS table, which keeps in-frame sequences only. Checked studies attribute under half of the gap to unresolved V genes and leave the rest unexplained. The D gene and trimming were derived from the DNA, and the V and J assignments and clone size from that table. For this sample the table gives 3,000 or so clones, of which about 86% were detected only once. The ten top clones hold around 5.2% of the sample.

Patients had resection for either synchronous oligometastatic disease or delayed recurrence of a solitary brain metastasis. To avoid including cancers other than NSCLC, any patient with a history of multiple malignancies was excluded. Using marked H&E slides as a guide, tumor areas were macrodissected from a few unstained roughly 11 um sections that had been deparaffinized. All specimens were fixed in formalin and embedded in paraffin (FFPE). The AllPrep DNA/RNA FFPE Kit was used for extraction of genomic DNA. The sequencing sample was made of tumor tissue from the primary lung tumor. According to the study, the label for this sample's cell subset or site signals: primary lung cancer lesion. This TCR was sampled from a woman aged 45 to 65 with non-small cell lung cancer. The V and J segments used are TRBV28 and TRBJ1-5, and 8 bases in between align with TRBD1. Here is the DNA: TGTGCCAGCAGGGTACCCAGGACAGGGACCCCTCAGCCCCAGCATTTT. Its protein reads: CASRVPRTGTPQPQHF.